A selection of T cell receptor beta chains follows, all from one sample in a study of cytomegalovirus exposure and HLA in healthy donors. Produced via immunoSEQ multiplex PCR; TCRdb's table is partial and in-frame only. The sample holds about 240,000 clones, approximately 86% seen once. The sample consisted of PBMCs. These receptors all come from a woman aged 25 to 39 in good health and CMV-seropositive. The CDR3 runs from the conserved cysteine through the conserved F or W. Fields, in order: V gene, clone size, J gene, D gene, CDR3 protein, CDR3 DNA. The D gene is left open where the match is weak. Where a row states a size, it is once, few, many or the class of an expanded clone; other rows omit it.

TRBV6-6	NA	TRBJ1-5	NA	CASSTSNRDQPQHF	TGTGCCAGCAGTACCAGTAACAGAGATCAGCCCCAGCATTTT
TRBV13	NA	TRBJ2-7	TRBD2	CASSLALAGDYEQYF	TGTGCCAGCAGCTTAGCACTAGCGGGAGATTACGAGCAGTACTTC
TRBV5-6	NA	TRBJ2-3	TRBD2	CASSLRTSGRARDTQYF	TGTGCCAGCAGCTTACGGACTAGCGGGAGGGCCCGGGATACGCAGTATTTT
TRBV6-6	NA	TRBJ1-2	NA	CASSYRAISYGYTF	TGTGCCAGCAGTTACCGAGCGATTTCCTATGGCTACACCTTC
TRBV27	NA	TRBJ2-3	NA	CASSFASNRDTQYF	TGTGCCAGCAGTTTTGCATCCAACAGAGATACGCAGTATTTT
TRBV4-1	few	TRBJ1-1	TRBD1	CASSQGRGRTEAFF	TGCGCCAGCAGCCAAGGCAGGGGGAGGACTGAAGCTTTCTTT
TRBV30	NA	TRBJ1-2	NA	CAWSVRANYGYTF	TGTGCCTGGAGTGTCAGGGCGAACTATGGCTACACCTTC
TRBV5-1	NA	TRBJ2-5	TRBD1	CASSFRTGVWETQYF	TGCGCCAGCAGCTTTCGGACAGGGGTATGGGAGACCCAGTACTTC
TRBV20-1	NA	TRBJ1-2	NA	CSAGGDYGYTF	TGCAGTGCTGGGGGGGACTATGGCTACACCTTC
TRBV29-1	NA	TRBJ1-2	NA	CSVGAGTGFRGTF	NA
TRBV29-1	NA	TRBJ2-3	TRBD2	CSVRLSGLGVDTQYF	TGCAGCGTTAGGTTGTCGGGACTAGGAGTCGATACGCAGTATTTT
TRBV27	NA	TRBJ2-5	NA	CASSLSWAYQETQYF	TGTGCCAGCAGTTTATCGTGGGCTTACCAAGAGACCCAGTACTTC
TRBV5-1	NA	TRBJ2-7	NA	CASSLVTPTYEQYF	TGCGCCAGCAGCTTGGTGACTCCCACCTACGAGCAGTACTTC
TRBV28	once	TRBJ1-1	TRBD1	CASSLIATGQGDTEAFF	TGTGCCAGCAGTTTAATCGCTACCGGACAGGGTGACACTGAAGCTTTCTTT
TRBV28	NA	TRBJ1-2	TRBD1	CASSLGQGKIYGYTF	TGTGCCAGCAGTTTGGGACAGGGGAAAATCTATGGCTACACCTTC
TRBV7-6	NA	TRBJ1-5	TRBD1	CASSPFGQGVNQPQHF	TGTGCCAGCAGCCCCTTCGGACAGGGCGTCAATCAGCCCCAGCATTTT
TRBV7-9	NA	TRBJ2-5	NA	CASRWGDAQTQYF	TGTGCCAGCAGGTGGGGCGATGCGCAGACCCAGTACTTC
TRBV5-1	once	TRBJ2-1	TRBD1	CASSLGGTGNNEQFF	TGCGCCAGCAGCTTGGGAGGGACAGGGAACAATGAGCAGTTCTTC
TRBV9	NA	TRBJ2-1	TRBD2	CASSALAGGSQFF	TGTGCCAGCAGCGCTCTAGCGGGAGGGTCCCAGTTCTTC
TRBV5-1	NA	TRBJ2-7	TRBD2	CASSLASGGSLSYEQYF	TGCGCCAGCAGCTTAGCCAGCGGGGGGTCCCTGTCCTACGAGCAGTACTTC
TRBV30	NA	TRBJ1-4	TRBD1	CAWSVLSGDLQGAIEKLFF	TGTGCCTGGAGTGTACTGTCCGGAGACCTACAGGGGGCCATTGAAAAACTGTTTTTT
TRBV10-1	NA	TRBJ2-1	TRBD1	CATGQGANEQFF	TGCGCCACCGGACAGGGGGCAAATGAGCAGTTCTTC
TRBV5-1	NA	TRBJ2-5	TRBD1	CASSSGTGQETQYF	TGCGCCAGCAGCTCCGGGACAGGGCAAGAGACCCAGTACTTC
TRBV27	NA	TRBJ2-7	NA	CASSLRGISYEQYF	TGTGCCAGCAGTCTTAGGGGTATCTCTTACGAGCAGTACTTC
TRBV7-2	NA	TRBJ1-1	NA	CASSQGLSNTEAFF	TGTGCCAGCAGCCAAGGACTATCGAACACTGAAGCTTTCTTT
TRBV11-3	NA	TRBJ2-1	TRBD1	CASSPGTGIPHEQFF	TGTGCCAGCAGCCCAGGGACAGGGATTCCCCATGAGCAGTTCTTC
TRBV7-7	NA	TRBJ2-1	NA	CASSATRVPANEQFF	TGTGCCAGCAGCGCCACTAGAGTTCCGGCCAATGAGCAGTTCTTC
TRBV29-1	once	TRBJ2-7	TRBD2	CSVGGSEQYF	TGCAGCGTTGGCGGGAGTGAGCAGTACTTC
TRBV11-2	NA	TRBJ2-3	TRBD2	CASSPGGTSTDTQYF	TGTGCCAGCAGCCCGGGGGGGACTAGCACAGATACGCAGTATTTT
TRBV27	NA	TRBJ2-7	TRBD1	CASSPRQGTYEQYF	TGTGCCAGCAGTCCAAGACAGGGCACCTACGAGCAGTACTTC
TRBV28	NA	TRBJ2-2	TRBD1	CASSLGTGVLGELFF	TGTGCCAGCAGTTTAGGGACAGGGGTCTTAGGGGAGCTGTTTTTT
TRBV4-2	NA	TRBJ2-7	NA	CASSQEDGFYEQYF	TGTGCCAGCAGCCAGGAAGACGGGTTCTACGAGCAGTACTTC
TRBV6-1	few	TRBJ1-2	TRBD1	CASRPGQINGYTF	TGTGCCAGCAGACCGGGACAGATTAATGGCTACACCTTC
TRBV15	once	TRBJ1-1	NA	CATANPTNTEAFF	TGTGCCACCGCCAACCCCACAAACACTGAAGCTTTCTTT
TRBV18	NA	TRBJ2-7	TRBD1	CASSTSGTGVYEQYF	TGTGCCAGCTCAACATCCGGGACAGGGGTCTACGAGCAGTACTTC
TRBV7-7	NA	TRBJ2-1	TRBD2	CASSPGLEAYNEQFF	TGTGCTAGCAGCCCTGGACTAGAAGCCTACAATGAGCAGTTCTTC
TRBV11-2	NA	TRBJ2-3	NA	CASSSSAGYTDTQYF	TGTGCCAGCAGCTCCTCCGCGGGGTACACAGATACGCAGTATTTT
TRBV14	NA	TRBJ2-3	NA	CASSTRTLGAADTQYF	TGTGCCAGCAGCACCCGAACATTGGGGGCTGCAGATACGCAGTATTTT
TRBV27	few	TRBJ1-5	TRBD1	CASSRDRLNQPQHF	TGTGCCAGCAGCCGGGACAGACTCAATCAGCCCCAGCATTTT
TRBV11-2	few	TRBJ1-2	NA	CASSSWVGTTYGYTF	TGTGCCAGCAGCTCGTGGGTAGGGACTACCTATGGCTACACCTTC
TRBV5-4	NA	TRBJ2-5	TRBD2	CASSLGLASYKETQYF	TGTGCCAGCAGCCTCGGACTAGCGAGCTATAAAGAGACCCAGTACTTC
TRBV4-2	NA	TRBJ2-5	TRBD2	CASSQGIGHESSGRGETQYF	TGTGCCAGCAGCCAAGGAATAGGCCACGAGTCTAGCGGGAGAGGGGAGACCCAGTACTTC
TRBV27	NA	TRBJ2-7	NA	CASSLMAGAIYEQYF	TGTGCCAGCAGTTTGATGGCAGGGGCGATCTACGAGCAGTACTTC
TRBV6-4	NA	TRBJ1-5	NA	CASFRGNQPQHF	TGTGCCAGCTTTCGGGGGAATCAGCCCCAGCATTTT
TRBV30	NA	TRBJ1-5	TRBD1	CAWKRTGRNQPQHF	TGTGCCTGGAAAAGGACAGGCCGCAATCAGCCCCAGCATTTT
TRBV7-9	once	TRBJ2-1	NA	CASSLGQNNEQFF	TGTGCCAGCAGCTTAGGGCAGAACAATGAGCAGTTCTTC
TRBV6-1	NA	TRBJ1-2	NA	CASSGQINYGYTF	TGTGCCAGCAGTGGACAAATAAACTATGGCTACACCTTC
TRBV7-2	NA	TRBJ2-7	NA	CASSLSRGVDEQYF	TGTGCCAGCAGCTTATCCAGGGGGGTGGACGAGCAGTACTTC
TRBV5-6	few	TRBJ1-1	TRBD1	CASSLPGQMNTEAFF	TGTGCCAGCAGCTTGCCGGGACAGATGAACACTGAAGCTTTCTTT